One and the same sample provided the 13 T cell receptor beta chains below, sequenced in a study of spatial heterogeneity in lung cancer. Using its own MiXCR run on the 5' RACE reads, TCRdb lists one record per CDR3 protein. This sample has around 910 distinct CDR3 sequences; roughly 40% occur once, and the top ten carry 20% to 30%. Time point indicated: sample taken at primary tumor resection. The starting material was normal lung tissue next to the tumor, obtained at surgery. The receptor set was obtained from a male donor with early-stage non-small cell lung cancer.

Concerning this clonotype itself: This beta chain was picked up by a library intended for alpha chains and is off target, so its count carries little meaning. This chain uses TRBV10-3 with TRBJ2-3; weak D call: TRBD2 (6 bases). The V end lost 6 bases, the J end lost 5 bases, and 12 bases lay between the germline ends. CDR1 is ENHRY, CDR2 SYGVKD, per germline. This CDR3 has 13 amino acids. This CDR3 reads CAISGRDVDTQYF. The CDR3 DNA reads TGTGCCATCAGCGGGCGGGACGTAGATACGCAGTATTTT.

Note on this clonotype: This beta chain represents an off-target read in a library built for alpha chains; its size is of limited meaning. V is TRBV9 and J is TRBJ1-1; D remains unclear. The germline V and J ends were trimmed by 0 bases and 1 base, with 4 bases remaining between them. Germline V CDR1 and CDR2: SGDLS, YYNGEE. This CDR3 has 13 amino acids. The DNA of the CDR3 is TGTGCCAGCAGCGTAGCCAGGAACACTGAAGCTTTCTTT. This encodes CASSVARNTEAFF.

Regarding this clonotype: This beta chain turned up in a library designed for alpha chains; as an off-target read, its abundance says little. CDR3 region: CASSQDETTQETQYF. CDR3 sequence (DNA): TGCGCCAGCAGCCAAGACGAGACTACCCAAGAGACCCAGTACTTC. The chain couples TRBV4-3 to TRBJ2-5; D is possibly TRBD2 (5 bases). V was pared by 0 bases and J by 1 base, with 9 bases between. The CDR3 contains 15 residues. Germline CDR1 LGHNA, CDR2 YSLEER.

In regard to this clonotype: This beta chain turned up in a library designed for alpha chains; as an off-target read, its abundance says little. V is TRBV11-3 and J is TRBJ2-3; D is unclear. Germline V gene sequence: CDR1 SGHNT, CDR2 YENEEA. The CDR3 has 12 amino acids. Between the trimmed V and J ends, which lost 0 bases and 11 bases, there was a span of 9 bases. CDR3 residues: CASSLDPGEQYF. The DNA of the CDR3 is TGTGCCAGCAGCTTAGATCCCGGAGAGCAGTATTTT.

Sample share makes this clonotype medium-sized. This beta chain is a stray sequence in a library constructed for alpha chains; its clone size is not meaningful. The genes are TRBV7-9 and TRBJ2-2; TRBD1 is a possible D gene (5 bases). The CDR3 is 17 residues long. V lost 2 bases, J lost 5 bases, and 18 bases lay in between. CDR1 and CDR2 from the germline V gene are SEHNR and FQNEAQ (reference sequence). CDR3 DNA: TGTGCCAGCAGCTTAACTGGGCAGGGTGTTGAGACCGGGGAGCTGTTTTTT. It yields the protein CASSLTGQGVETGELFF.

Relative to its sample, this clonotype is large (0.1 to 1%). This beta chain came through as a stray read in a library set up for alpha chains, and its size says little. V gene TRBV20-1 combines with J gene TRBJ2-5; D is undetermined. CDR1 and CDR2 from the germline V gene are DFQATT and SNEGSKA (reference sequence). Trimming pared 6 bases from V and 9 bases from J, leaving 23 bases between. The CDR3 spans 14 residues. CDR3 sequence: CSAKPEVTSISQYF. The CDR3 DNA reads TGCAGTGCCAAACCTGAGGTCACATCTATTTCCCAGTACTTC.

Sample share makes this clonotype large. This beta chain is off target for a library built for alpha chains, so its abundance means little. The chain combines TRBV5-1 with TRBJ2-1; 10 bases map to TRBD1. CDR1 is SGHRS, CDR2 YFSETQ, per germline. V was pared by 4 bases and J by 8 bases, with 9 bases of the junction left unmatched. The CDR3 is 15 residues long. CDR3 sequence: CASSPGTGVGYEQFF. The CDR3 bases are TGCGCCAGCAGCCCTGGGACAGGGGTTGGTTATGAGCAGTTCTTC.

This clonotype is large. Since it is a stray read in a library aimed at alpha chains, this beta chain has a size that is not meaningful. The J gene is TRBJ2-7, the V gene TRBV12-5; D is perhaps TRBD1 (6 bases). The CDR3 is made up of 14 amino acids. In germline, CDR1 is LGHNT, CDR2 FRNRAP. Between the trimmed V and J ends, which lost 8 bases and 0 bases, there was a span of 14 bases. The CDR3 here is CASSLDSPSYEQYF. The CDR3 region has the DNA TGTGCTAGTTCCCTGGACAGCCCCTCCTACGAGCAGTACTTC.

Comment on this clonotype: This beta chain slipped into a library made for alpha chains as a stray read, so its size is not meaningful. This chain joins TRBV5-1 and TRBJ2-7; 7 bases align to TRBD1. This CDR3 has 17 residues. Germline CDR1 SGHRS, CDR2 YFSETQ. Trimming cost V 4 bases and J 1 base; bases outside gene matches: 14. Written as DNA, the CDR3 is TGCGCCAGCAGCACGGGACAGACCCTAGGGGAGTCCTACGAGCAGTACTTC. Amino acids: CASSTGQTLGESYEQYF.

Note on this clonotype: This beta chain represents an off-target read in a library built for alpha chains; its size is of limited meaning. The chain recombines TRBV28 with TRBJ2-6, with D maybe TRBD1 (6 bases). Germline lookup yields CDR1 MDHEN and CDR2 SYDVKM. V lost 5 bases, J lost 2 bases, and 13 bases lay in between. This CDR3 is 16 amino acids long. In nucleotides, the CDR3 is TGTGCCAGCAGTCCCCGGACAGAACCTGGGGCCAACGTCCTGACTTTC. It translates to CASSPRTEPGANVLTF.

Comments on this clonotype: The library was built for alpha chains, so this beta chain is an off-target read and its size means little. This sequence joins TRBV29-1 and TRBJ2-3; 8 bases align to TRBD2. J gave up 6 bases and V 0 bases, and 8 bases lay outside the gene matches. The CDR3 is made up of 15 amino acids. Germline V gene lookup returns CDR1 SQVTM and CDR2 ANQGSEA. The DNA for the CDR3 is TGCAGCGTTGAAGATTTGGCTAGCGGGCAGGATACGCAGTATTTT. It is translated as CSVEDLASGQDTQYF.

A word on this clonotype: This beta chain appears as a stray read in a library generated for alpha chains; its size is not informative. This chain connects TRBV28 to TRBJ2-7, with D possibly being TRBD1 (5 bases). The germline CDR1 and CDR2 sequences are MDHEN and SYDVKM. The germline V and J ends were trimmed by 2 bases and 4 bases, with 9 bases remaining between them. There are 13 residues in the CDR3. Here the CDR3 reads CASSLLQGYEQYF. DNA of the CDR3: TGTGCCAGCAGTTTACTCCAGGGTTACGAGCAGTACTTC.

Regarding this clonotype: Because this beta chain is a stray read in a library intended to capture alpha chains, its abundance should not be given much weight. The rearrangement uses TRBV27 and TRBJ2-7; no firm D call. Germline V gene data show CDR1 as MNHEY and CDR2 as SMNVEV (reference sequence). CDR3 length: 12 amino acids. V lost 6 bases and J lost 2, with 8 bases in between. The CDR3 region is CASRTVPYEQYF. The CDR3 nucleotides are TGTGCCAGCAGGACGGTCCCCTACGAGCAGTACTTC.